This T cell receptor (beta chain) originates from a study of blood T cells in healthy people across ages. Only a few counts were recorded for this clonotype. Alongside a J-beta primer mix, a sample-barcoded 5' primer served in a second PCR lasting 7 to 11 cycles. MiXCR, run by TCRdb on the 5' RACE reads, gives a single entry per CDR3 protein. The table lists roughly 800,000 distinct CDR3 sequences, roughly 24% of them singletons. The germline V and J ends were trimmed by 0 bases and 3 bases, with 26 bases remaining between them. Germline V gene data show CDR1 as MNHEY and CDR2 as SMNVEV (reference sequence). The CDR3 consists of 20 residues. Isolation per sample recovered at least 6 million PBMCs. These data also featured in a second study, about T cells of mothers and their children.

The sequenced sample consisted of blood. The receptor was derived from a boy between 10 and 17 years old in good health. The chain combines TRBV27 with TRBJ1-1; a possible D gene is TRBD1 (6 bases). DNA for the CDR3: TGTGCCAGCAGTTTATCTCCCCCCCGAGGGGGACACGGTTTGGACACTGAAGCTTTCTTT. Its protein is CASSLSPPRGGHGLDTEAFF.